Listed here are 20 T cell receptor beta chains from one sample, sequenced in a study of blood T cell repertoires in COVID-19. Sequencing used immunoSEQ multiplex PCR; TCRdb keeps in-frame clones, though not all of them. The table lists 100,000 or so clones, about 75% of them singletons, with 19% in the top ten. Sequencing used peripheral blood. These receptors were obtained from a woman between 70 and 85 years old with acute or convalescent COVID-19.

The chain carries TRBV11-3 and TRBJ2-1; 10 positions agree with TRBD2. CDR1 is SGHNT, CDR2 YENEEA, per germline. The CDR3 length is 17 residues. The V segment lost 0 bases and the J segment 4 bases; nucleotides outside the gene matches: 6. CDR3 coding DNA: TGTGCCAGCAGCTTAGAGGCTAGCGGGGGAGGTTACAATGAGCAGTTCTTC. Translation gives CASSLEASGGGYNEQFF.

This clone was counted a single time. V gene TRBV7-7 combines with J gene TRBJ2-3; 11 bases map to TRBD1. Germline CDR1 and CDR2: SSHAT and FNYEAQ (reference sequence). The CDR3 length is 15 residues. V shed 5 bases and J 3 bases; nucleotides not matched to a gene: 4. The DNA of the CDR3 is TGTGCCAGCAGCCAGGGACAGGGGGAGACAGATACGCAGTATTTT. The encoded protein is CASSQGQGETDTQYF.

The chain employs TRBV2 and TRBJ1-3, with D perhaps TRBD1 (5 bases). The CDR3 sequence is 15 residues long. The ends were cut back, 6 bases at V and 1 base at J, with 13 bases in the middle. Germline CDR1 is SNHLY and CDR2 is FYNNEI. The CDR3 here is CASSRRTLSGNTIYF. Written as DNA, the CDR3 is TGTGCCAGCAGCCGTAGGACACTATCTGGAAACACCATATATTTT.

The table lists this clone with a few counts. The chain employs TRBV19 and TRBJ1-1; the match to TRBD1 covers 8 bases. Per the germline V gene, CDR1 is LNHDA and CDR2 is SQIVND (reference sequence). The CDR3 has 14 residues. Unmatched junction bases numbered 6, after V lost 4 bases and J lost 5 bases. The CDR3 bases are TGTGCCAGTAGTAAGAGACAGGGGTGGACTGAAGCTTTCTTT. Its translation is CASSKRQGWTEAFF.

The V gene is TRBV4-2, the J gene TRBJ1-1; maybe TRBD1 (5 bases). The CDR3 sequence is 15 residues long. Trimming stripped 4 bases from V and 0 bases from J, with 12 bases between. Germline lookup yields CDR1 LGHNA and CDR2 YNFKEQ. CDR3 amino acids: CASSRTTELNTEAFF. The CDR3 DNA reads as TGTGCCAGCAGCCGAACGACAGAGTTGAACACTGAAGCTTTCTTT.

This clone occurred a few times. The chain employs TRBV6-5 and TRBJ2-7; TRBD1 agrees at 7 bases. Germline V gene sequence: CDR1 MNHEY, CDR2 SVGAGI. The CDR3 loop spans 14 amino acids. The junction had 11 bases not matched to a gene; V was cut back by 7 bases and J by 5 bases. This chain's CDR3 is CASTRTGPRDEQYF. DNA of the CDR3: TGTGCCAGCACTAGGACAGGCCCACGGGACGAGCAGTACTTC.

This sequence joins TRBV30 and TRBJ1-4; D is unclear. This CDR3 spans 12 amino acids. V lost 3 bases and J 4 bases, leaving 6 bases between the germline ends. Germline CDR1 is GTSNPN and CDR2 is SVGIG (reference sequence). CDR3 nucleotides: TGTGCCTGGAGACAGATTAATGAAAAACTGTTTTTT. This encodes CAWRQINEKLFF.

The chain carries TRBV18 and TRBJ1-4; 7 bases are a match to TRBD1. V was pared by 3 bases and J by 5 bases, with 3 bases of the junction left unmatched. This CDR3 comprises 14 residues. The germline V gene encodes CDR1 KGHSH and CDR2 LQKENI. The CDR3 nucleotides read TGTGCCAGCTCACCCGACAGGGCAAATGAAAAACTGTTTTTT. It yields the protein CASSPDRANEKLFF.

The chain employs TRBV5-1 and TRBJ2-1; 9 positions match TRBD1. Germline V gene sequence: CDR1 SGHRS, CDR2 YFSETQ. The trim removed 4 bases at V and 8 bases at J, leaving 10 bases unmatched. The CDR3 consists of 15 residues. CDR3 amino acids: CASSGGGQGIHEQFF. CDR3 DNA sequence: TGCGCCAGCAGCGGCGGGGGACAGGGAATCCATGAGCAGTTCTTC.

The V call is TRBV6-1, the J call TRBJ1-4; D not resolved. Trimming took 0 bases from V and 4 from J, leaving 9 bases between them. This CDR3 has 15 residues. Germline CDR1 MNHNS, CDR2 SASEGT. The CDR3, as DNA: TGTGCCAGCAGTGAAGCAATGAACAGTAATGAAAAACTGTTTTTT. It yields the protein CASSEAMNSNEKLFF.

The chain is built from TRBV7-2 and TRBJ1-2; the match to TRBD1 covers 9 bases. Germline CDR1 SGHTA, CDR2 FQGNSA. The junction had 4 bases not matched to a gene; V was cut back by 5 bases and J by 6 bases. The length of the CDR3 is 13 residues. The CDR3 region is CASSRDRVDGYTF. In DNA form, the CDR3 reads TGTGCCAGCAGCCGGGACAGGGTGGATGGCTACACCTTC.

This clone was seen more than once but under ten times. The CDR3 sequence is CASSRQVPYEQYF. Here the CDR3 DNA reads TGTGCCAGCAGCCGACAGGTTCCCTACGAGCAGTACTTC. This chain joins TRBV7-9 and TRBJ2-7; possibly TRBD1 for D (6 bases). Trimming left V 5 bases short and J 2 bases short, with 10 bases between. This CDR3 is 13 amino acids long. The V gene's germline CDR1 is SEHNR and CDR2 FQNEAQ (reference sequence). Together with reference TRBV7-9 and TRBJ2-7, the CDR3 gives the full variable domain: DTGVSQNPRHKITKRGQNVTFRCDPISEHNRLYWYRQTLGQGPEFLTYFQNEAQLEKSRLLSDRFSAERPKGSFSTLEIQRTEQGDSAMYLCASSRQVPYEQYFGPGTRLTVT.

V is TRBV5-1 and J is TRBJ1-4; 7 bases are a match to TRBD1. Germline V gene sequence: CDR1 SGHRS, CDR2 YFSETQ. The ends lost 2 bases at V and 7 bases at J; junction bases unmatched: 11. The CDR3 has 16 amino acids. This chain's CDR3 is CASSLNPTGPIEKLFF. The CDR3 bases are TGCGCCAGCAGCTTAAATCCGACAGGGCCGATTGAAAAACTGTTTTTT.

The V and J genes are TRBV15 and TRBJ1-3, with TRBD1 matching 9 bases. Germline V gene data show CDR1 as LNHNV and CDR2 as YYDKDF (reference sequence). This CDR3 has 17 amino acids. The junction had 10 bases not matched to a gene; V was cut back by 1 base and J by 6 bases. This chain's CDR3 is CATSRAGRTGVENTIYF. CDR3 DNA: TGTGCCACCAGCAGAGCCGGTCGGACAGGGGTTGAAAACACCATATATTTT.

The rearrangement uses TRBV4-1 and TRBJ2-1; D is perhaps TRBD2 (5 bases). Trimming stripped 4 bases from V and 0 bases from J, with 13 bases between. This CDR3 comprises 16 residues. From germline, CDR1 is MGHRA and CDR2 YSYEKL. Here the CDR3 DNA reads TGCGCCAGCAGCCTGCGGGCTCAGAGCTCCTACAATGAGCAGTTCTTC. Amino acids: CASSLRAQSSYNEQFF.

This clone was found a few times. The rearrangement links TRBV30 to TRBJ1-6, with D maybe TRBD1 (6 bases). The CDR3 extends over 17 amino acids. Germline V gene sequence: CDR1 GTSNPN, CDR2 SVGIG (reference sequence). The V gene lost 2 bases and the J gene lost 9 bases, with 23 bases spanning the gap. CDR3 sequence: CAWSRSADRGYASPLHF. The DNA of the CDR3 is TGTGCCTGGAGTCGATCAGCAGATAGGGGGTACGCTTCACCCCTCCACTTT.

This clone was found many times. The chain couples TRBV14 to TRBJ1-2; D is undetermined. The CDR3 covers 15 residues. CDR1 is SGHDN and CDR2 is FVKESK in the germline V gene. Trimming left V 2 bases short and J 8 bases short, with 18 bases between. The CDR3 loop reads CASSQNLWGGSGYTF. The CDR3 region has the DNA TGTGCCAGCAGCCAAAACCTATGGGGAGGAAGCGGCTACACCTTC.

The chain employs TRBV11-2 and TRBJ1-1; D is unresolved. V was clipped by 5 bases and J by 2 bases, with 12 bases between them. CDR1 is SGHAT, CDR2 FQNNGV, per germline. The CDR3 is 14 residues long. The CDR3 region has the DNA TGTGCCAGCAGCCCTACGGCAGGTAACACTGAAGCTTTCTTT. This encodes CASSPTAGNTEAFF.

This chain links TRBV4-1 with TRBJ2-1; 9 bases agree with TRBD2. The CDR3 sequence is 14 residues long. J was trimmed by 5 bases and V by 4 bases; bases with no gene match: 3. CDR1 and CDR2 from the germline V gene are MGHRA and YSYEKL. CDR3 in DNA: TGCGCCAGCAGCCCTAGCGGGGTGGACAATGAGCAGTTCTTC. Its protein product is CASSPSGVDNEQFF.

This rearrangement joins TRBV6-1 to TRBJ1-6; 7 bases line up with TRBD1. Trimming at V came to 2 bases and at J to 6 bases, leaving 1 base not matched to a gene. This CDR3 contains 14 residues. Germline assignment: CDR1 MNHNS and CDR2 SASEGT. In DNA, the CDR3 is TGTGCCAGCAGTGAAAACAGGGGTAATTCACCCCTCCACTTT. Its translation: CASSENRGNSPLHF.